Below, 20 T cell receptor beta chains from the same sample are listed, as sequenced in a study of T cell responses to AZD1222 COVID-19 vaccine. Generated by immunoSEQ multiplex PCR, the TCRdb table keeps only in-frame clones and is missing some. The table records about 140,000 clones, 85% to 90% of them present only once. Here the sequenced sample was peripheral blood, taken on day 0 of AZD1222 vaccination. The receptors here all came from an adult in good health.

This sequence joins TRBV28 and TRBJ1-2; D is ambiguous. Germline loops: CDR1 MDHEN, CDR2 SYDVKM. CDR3 length: 14 residues. Trimming left V 3 bases short and J 2 bases short, with 10 bases between. As DNA, the CDR3 is TGTGCCAGCAGTTTTGGCTGGCAGAACTATGGCTACACCTTC. It is translated as CASSFGWQNYGYTF.

CDR3 coding DNA: TGTGCCAGCAGTGACCTTCTGGGTGAGCAGTTCTTC. Protein sequence: CASSDLLGEQFF. The J gene is TRBJ2-1, the V gene TRBV6-4; D gene ambiguous. The V and J ends lost 2 bases and 9 bases respectively, with 8 bases between them. Germline CDR1 MRHNA, CDR2 SNTAGT. The CDR3 length is 12 residues.

The CDR3 nucleotides are TGTGCCAGCCTGAGCGGGGCTAGCACAGATACGCAGTATTTT. Residues: CASLSGASTDTQYF. The chain recombines TRBV6-5 with TRBJ2-3; 7 bases agree with TRBD2. V trimming: 8 bases; J trimming: 0 bases; junction bases outside the gene matches: 5. The CDR3 is 14 amino acids. Germline CDR1 reads MNHEY; CDR2 reads SVGAGI.

Details on this clone: This is likely a read error, given that the CDR3 carries no conserved phenylalanine or tryptophan at its end. Because the CDR3's place on the DNA is in doubt, the DNA is left out and the CDR3 is given as listed by TCRdb. This chain joins TRBV11-3 and TRBJ1-4. Ends included, the CDR3 has 10 residues. Germline V gene sequence: CDR1 SGHNT, CDR2 YENEEA. This CDR3 is CASSEWDCHI.

The chain has TRBV4-2 and TRBJ2-1; 7 bases are a match to TRBD2. The CDR3 runs to 16 residues. Germline CDR1 LGHNA, CDR2 YNFKEQ. J gave up 6 bases and V 0 bases, and 8 bases lay outside the gene matches. Written as DNA, the CDR3 is TGTGCCAGCAGCCAAGATGGAAGCGGGGTCATCAATGAGCAGTTCTTC. Its protein product is CASSQDGSGVINEQFF.

V gene TRBV4-3 combines with J gene TRBJ1-2; D is undetermined. With 4 bases removed from V and 2 bases from J, the gap between germline ends came to 8 bases. Per germline, CDR1 LGHNA and CDR2 YSLEER. The CDR3 covers 13 residues. CDR3 nucleotides: TGCGCCAGCAGCCGCGGTGACAACTATGGCTACACCTTC. The encoded protein is CASSRGDNYGYTF.

This clone was found a few times. V gene TRBV7-6 combines with J gene TRBJ1-1; unclear D gene. Trimming left V 5 bases short and J 5 bases short, with 18 bases between. From germline, CDR1 is SGHVS and CDR2 FNYEAQ. This CDR3 is 15 amino acids long. The CDR3, as DNA: TGTGCCAGCAGCCATCCCCAAGGGCTGGAAACTGAAGCTTTCTTT. The encoded protein is CASSHPQGLETEAFF.

The rearrangement uses TRBV19 and TRBJ2-1, with 10 bases aligning to TRBD1. This CDR3 contains 15 residues. From germline, CDR1 is LNHDA and CDR2 SQIVND (reference sequence). Trimming removed 6 bases from V and 7 bases from J; junction bases left unmatched: 9. CDR3 sequence: CASSNPTGGPNEQFF. As DNA, the CDR3 is TGTGCCAGTAGCAACCCGACAGGGGGCCCGAATGAGCAGTTCTTC. The variable domain in full, with the rest retrieved from reference TRBV19 and TRBJ2-1, is DGGITQSPKYLFRKEGQNVTLSCEQNLNHDAMYWYRQDPGQGLRLIYYSQIVNDFQKGDIAEGYSVSREKKESFPLTVTSAQKNPTAFYLCASSNPTGGPNEQFFGPGTRLTVL.

V is TRBV19 and J is TRBJ1-5; D remains unclear. Trimming took off 9 bases at V and 0 bases at J, with 12 bases between the two ends. CDR3 length: 14 residues. Germline V gives CDR1 LNHDA, CDR2 SQIVND (reference sequence). The CDR3 loop reads CASRVSASNQPQHF. Here the CDR3 DNA reads TGTGCCAGCCGAGTGAGTGCTAGCAATCAGCCCCAGCATTTT.

This clone was observed once. CDR3 residues: CASSLLGTGGLQPQHF. The CDR3 coding sequence is TGTGCCAGCAGTTTACTTGGGACAGGGGGCCTTCAGCCCCAGCATTTT. This chain uses TRBV28 with TRBJ1-5, with 12 positions matching TRBD1. V lost 2 bases to trimming and J lost 6 bases; unmatched junction nucleotides: 5. This CDR3 region has 16 residues. Germline CDR1 reads MDHEN; CDR2 reads SYDVKM.

The chain couples TRBV6-6 to TRBJ2-5, with unresolved D. V gave up 11 bases and J gave up 5 bases, with 24 bases separating them. There are 15 residues in the CDR3. Germline V gene lookup returns CDR1 MNHNY and CDR2 SVGAGI (reference sequence). CDR3 in DNA: TGTGCCGCTTACCGGCGATCAGGTAGTTCGGAGACCCAGTACTTC. Amino acid sequence: CAAYRRSGSSETQYF.

This clone occurred a few times. CDR3 loop: CASRLRDRVLAGDPTYEQYF. Here the CDR3 DNA reads TGTGCCAGCAGACTACGGGACAGGGTACTAGCGGGAGACCCCACCTACGAGCAGTACTTC. This chain connects TRBV27 to TRBJ2-7; 11 positions agree with TRBD2. This CDR3 region has 20 residues. Germline V gene sequence: CDR1 MNHEY, CDR2 SMNVEV (reference sequence). V lost 6 bases and J lost 2; bases outside the gene matches: 21.

Regarding this clone: One end of the junction does not line up with germline, which may come from a read error. J is TRBJ1-2 and V is TRBV14; 9 bases line up with TRBD1. The CDR3 runs 13 residues. Germline lookup yields CDR1 SGHDN and CDR2 FVKESK. The CDR3 DNA follows: TGTGCCAGCAGCCGGCTGATAGGGACAGGGCAAGAATTC. It encodes CASSRLIGTGQEF.

This clone was found once. This chain connects TRBV6-5 to TRBJ1-6; D perhaps matches TRBD1 (6 bases). CDR1 MNHEY and CDR2 SVGAGI come from the germline V gene. Trimming took off 5 bases at V and 15 bases at J, with 20 bases between the two ends. The CDR3 length is 14 residues. The CDR3 bases are TGTGCCAGCAGTCCATGGACAGCCGACGGAAACCTCCACTTT. It translates to CASSPWTADGNLHF.

This chain joins TRBV4-1 and TRBJ1-3; D gene uncertain. Germline values: CDR1 MGHRA, CDR2 YSYEKL. Trimming shortened V by 1 base and J by 0 bases, and 7 bases separated the two germline ends. This CDR3 is 15 amino acids long. This chain's CDR3 is CASSQGIHSGNTIYF. The DNA of the CDR3 is TGCGCCAGCAGCCAAGGAATACACTCTGGAAACACCATATATTTT.

The chain joins TRBV6-5 to TRBJ2-7; 11 bases line up with TRBD2. V trimming: 7 bases; J trimming: 8 bases; junction bases outside the gene matches: 10. This CDR3 is built from 14 residues. Germline values: CDR1 MNHEY, CDR2 SVGAGI. This CDR3 is CASNASGRQGKQYF. Written as DNA, the CDR3 is TGTGCCAGCAACGCTAGCGGGAGGCAGGGTAAGCAGTACTTC.

The gene calls are TRBV3-1 (or the pseudogene TRBV3-2) and TRBJ2-1; the D gene is possibly TRBD2 (5 bases). This CDR3 spans 15 amino acids. The germline V and J ends were trimmed by 1 base and 1 base, with 8 bases remaining between them. In germline, CDR1 is LGHDT, CDR2 YNNKEL (reference sequence). This chain's CDR3 is CASSQVRGSYNEQFF. CDR3 bases: TGTGCCAGCAGCCAAGTACGCGGGTCCTACAATGAGCAGTTCTTC.

The gene calls are TRBV7-8 and TRBJ2-3, with 8 bases aligning to TRBD2. The CDR3 spans 15 residues. In germline, CDR1 is SGHVS, CDR2 FQNEAQ. After removal of 5 bases from V and 2 bases from J, the junction contained 6 bases not matched to a gene. The CDR3 DNA reads TGTGCCAGCAGCCCAAAAGCGGGAGACACAGATACGCAGTATTTT. This codes for CASSPKAGDTDTQYF.

The chain has TRBV5-1 and TRBJ1-1, with D possibly being TRBD1 (6 bases). The length of the CDR3 is 16 residues. V was pared by 4 bases and J by 1 base, with 17 bases between. The V gene's germline CDR1 is SGHRS and CDR2 YFSETQ. CDR3 amino acids: CASSPSPGTTNTEAFF. The CDR3 bases are TGCGCCAGCAGCCCGTCTCCCGGGACAACGAACACTGAAGCTTTCTTT. Looking up the rest from reference TRBV5-1 and TRBJ1-1 gives the full variable domain: KAGVTQTPRYLIKTRGQQVTLSCSPISGHRSVSWYQQTPGQGLQFLFEYFSETQRNKGNFPGRFSGRQFSNSRSEMNVSTLELGDSALYLCASSPSPGTTNTEAFFGQGTRLTVV.

V usage is TRBV20-1 and J usage is TRBJ2-7; D remains ambiguous. The CDR3 contains 11 residues. Trimming took off 7 bases at V and 3 bases at J, with 10 bases between the two ends. Germline V gives CDR1 DFQATT, CDR2 SNEGSKA (reference sequence). The CDR3 sequence: CSGLLGYEQYF. Written as DNA, the CDR3 is TGCAGTGGCCTATTAGGCTACGAGCAGTACTTC.